This TCR beta chain was captured by sequencing in a study of memory CD4+ T cells and cytomegalovirus serostatus. The wider study: This sample comes from healthy Belgian adults, about nine CMV seropositive, under 25 seronegative.

The sort gate was single viable CD3+CD4+CD8-CD45RO+ cells for memory CD4+ T cells. Produced via immunoSEQ multiplex PCR; TCRdb's table is partial and in-frame only. The table has 60,000 to 75,000 clones, around 82% seen once; the top ten hold almost 0.55%. The CDR3 is 14 amino acids. The V end was cut by 2 bases, the J end by 11 bases, with 16 bases between. Germline V gives CDR1 GTSNPN, CDR2 SVGIG (reference sequence). Sequenced material: memory CD4+ T cells from blood. The chain recombines TRBV30 with TRBJ1-6; D perhaps matches TRBD1 (5 bases). This TCR came from an adult in good health and CMV-seronegative. Some clones in this sample may be carry-over from other donors' samples. In DNA form, the CDR3 reads TGTGCCTGGAGTTCGGGAGTCGGGGGAACACCCCTCCACTTT. Translating it yields CAWSSGVGGTPLHF.